The clone carrying this T cell receptor (beta chain) was recorded once. Its antigen is not known. The data derive from a study of vaccination effects on CD4 cells after COVID-19. Germline V gene lookup returns CDR1 MGHRA and CDR2 YSYEKL. This CDR3 is 17 amino acids long. With 1 base clipped from V and 3 bases from J, the junction kept 8 bases outside the gene matches. When around nine days of culture had elapsed, CD4+ T cells were isolated. Each participant received a vaccine that was either BNT162b2 or mRNA-1273, given as two doses. Researchers swapped half the medium for IL-2 medium on both days 3 and 7. TCRdb keeps only in-frame clones here, not all; method: immunoSEQ multiplex PCR. The sample lists over 45,000 clones; roughly 70% were seen once. Points from the study as a whole: Common cold coronavirus cross-reactivity was shown by only 1 of 255 vaccine-induced clones in healthy vaccinees. There was marked clonal contraction among infection- and vaccine-induced clones late after vaccination.

Sequenced here: CD4+ T cells from PBMCs cultured without peptide, sampled after COVID-19 vaccination. The TCR comes from a human donor who received a COVID-19 vaccine. The chain couples TRBV4-1 to TRBJ1-3; 8 nucleotides align to TRBD1. The CDR3 sequence is CASSQAGQGGFGNTIYF. The DNA of the CDR3 is TGCGCCAGCAGCCAAGCCGGACAGGGAGGTTTTGGAAACACCATATATTTT.